The 13 T cell receptor beta chains below were found in one sample sequenced in a study of T cells in Graves' hyperthyroidism and ophthalmopathy. Template material for amplifying TCR beta CDR3 regions consisted of RNA transcripts. The HTBI set primed first-round TCR CDR3 RT-PCR. One entry per CDR3 protein results from TCRdb running MiXCR on the multiplex PCR reads. The table records 45,000 or so distinct CDR3 sequences, 45% to 50% of them present only once. The sample was peripheral blood or thyroid tissue (not recorded which). The source of these receptors is a woman between 50 and 59 years old with Graves' hyperthyroidism.

The chain combines TRBV29-1 with TRBJ2-2, with D unresolved. Germline lookup yields CDR1 SQVTM and CDR2 ANQGSEA. V was pared by 3 bases and J by 1 base, with 12 bases between. CDR3 length: 15 amino acids. The CDR3 DNA reads TGCAGCGTTGAGGTCGACGGCATGAACACCGGGGAGCTGTTTTTT. Protein: CSVEVDGMNTGELFF.

This clonotype was seen ten or more times. V and J are TRBV25-1 and TRBJ1-5, with 7 bases lining up with TRBD1. The CDR3 loop spans 18 amino acids. V lost 9 bases and J lost 2; bases outside the gene matches: 19. Looked up from germline, CDR1 is MGHDK and CDR2 is SYGVNS. The CDR3 sequence: CASTKADRASGGNQPQHF. CDR3 nucleotides: TGTGCCAGTACTAAAGCAGACAGGGCTTCAGGAGGCAATCAGCCCCAGCATTTT.

This clonotype was counted at least ten times. V is TRBV6-5 and J is TRBJ1-4; the match to TRBD1 covers 9 bases. The CDR3 runs to 15 residues. Germline values: CDR1 MNHEY, CDR2 SVGAGI. Germline trimming cut 4 bases from V and 10 bases from J; bases unmatched to any gene: 10. CDR3 coding DNA: TGTGCCAGCAGTTCCATGGTGGGACAGGGAAGAAAACTGTTTTTT. This translates into CASSSMVGQGRKLFF.

This clonotype was seen at least ten times. The chain carries TRBV20-1 and TRBJ2-3, with a tentative D call TRBD2 (6 bases). Trimming took 0 bases from V and 12 from J, leaving 13 bases between them. This CDR3 has 12 amino acids. Germline CDR1 is DFQATT and CDR2 is SNEGSKA (reference sequence). The CDR3 sequence is CSAREGLRSQYF. CDR3 sequence (DNA): TGCAGTGCTAGAGAGGGACTTAGGTCCCAGTATTTT.

The chain links TRBV29-1 to TRBJ2-7; 12 positions agree with TRBD1. Trimming at V came to 7 bases and at J to 7 bases, leaving 14 bases not matched to a gene. There are 15 residues in the CDR3. CDR1 SQVTM and CDR2 ANQGSEA come from the germline V gene. This chain's CDR3 is CSAGAGTGGFREQYF. CDR3 sequence (DNA): TGCAGCGCTGGAGCGGGGACAGGGGGCTTTAGGGAGCAGTACTTC.

This clonotype was seen repeatedly, ten times or more. A much larger clone sits a single nucleotide away, making a read error possible. A read error is likely, as this CDR3 ends without the conserved phenylalanine or tryptophan. This chain joins TRBV29-1 and TRBJ1-6; D possibly corresponds to TRBD1 (5 bases). The CDR3 extends over 12 amino acids. Trimming took off 6 bases at V and 8 bases at J, with 11 bases between the two ends. The germline CDR1 and CDR2 sequences are SQVTM and ANQGSEA. As DNA, the CDR3 is TGCAGCGTCCGTATAGGGGATTCACCCCTCCACTCT. Protein: CSVRIGDSPLHS.

Turning to this clonotype: This may stem from a read error, because a much larger clone lies one nucleotide away. The chain uses TRBV15 and TRBJ2-5, with 11 bases lining up with TRBD2. Germline CDR1 LNHNV, CDR2 YYDKDF (reference sequence). The CDR3 has 17 amino acids. CDR3 bases: TGTGCCACCAGCCCGCCGACTAGCGGGGCAACCCAAGAGACCCAGCACTTC. It encodes CATSPPTSGATQETQHF.

The V call is TRBV10-3, the J call TRBJ1-2; 9 nucleotides align to TRBD1. Germline V lookup: CDR1 ENHRY, CDR2 SYGVKD. The CDR3 covers 14 residues. The J segment lost 2 bases and the V segment lost 10 bases, leaving 8 bases of the junction unmatched. The CDR3 nucleotides read TGTGCCAGCAAAGTACAGGGGGCGAACTATGGCTACACCTTC. Its translation is CASKVQGANYGYTF.

Regarding this clonotype: The junction and the germline gene differ at one end; a read error may be behind it. The chain is built from TRBV2 and TRBJ1-5, with unresolved D. Germline-derived CDR1 and CDR2 are SNHLY and FYNNEI. There are 13 residues in the CDR3. CDR3 sequence reads: CASSEDSPGAQHF. The CDR3 DNA reads TGTGCCAGCAGCGAAGACTCTCCCGGGGCCCAGCATTTT.

The table lists this clonotype with many counts. The rearrangement joins TRBV6-2 or TRBV6-3 to TRBJ2-7; 8 bases agree with TRBD2. Trimming at V came to 1 base and at J to 3 bases, leaving 8 bases not matched to a gene. Germline V gene sequence: CDR1 MNHEY, CDR2 SVGEGT. This CDR3 spans 16 amino acids. The CDR3 DNA is TGTGCCAGCAGTTACTATGGCGGGAGGCCCATCTACGAGCAGTACTTC. As protein: CASSYYGGRPIYEQYF.

This clonotype was seen just once. This rearrangement joins TRBV7-3 to TRBJ2-7; 10 bases line up with TRBD1. This CDR3 contains 16 residues. From germline, CDR1 is SGHTA and CDR2 FQGTGA. V lost 4 bases and J lost 6; bases outside the gene matches: 12. The CDR3 coding sequence is TGTGCCAGCAGCTCCCAGACCGGGACAGGGGCATCCGAGCAGTACTTC. Translated, it gives CASSSQTGTGASEQYF. The complete variable domain, with remaining parts taken from reference TRBV7-3 and TRBJ2-7, reads GAGVSQTPSNKVTEKGKYVELRCDPISGHTALYWYRQSLGQGPEFLIYFQGTGAADDSGLPNDRFFAVRPEGSVSTLKIQRTERGDSAVYLCASSSQTGTGASEQYFGPGTRLTVT.

The gene calls are TRBV2 and TRBJ2-5; TRBD2 agrees at 12 bases. J was trimmed by 3 bases and V by 6 bases; bases with no gene match: 5. CDR1 SNHLY and CDR2 FYNNEI come from the germline V gene. The CDR3 is 15 residues long. Here the CDR3 DNA reads TGTGCCAGCAGCAAGACTAGCGGGAGAAAAGAGACCCAGTACTTC. This codes for CASSKTSGRKETQYF.

This clonotype occurred a few times. This chain links TRBV10-3 with TRBJ1-2; maybe TRBD1 (5 bases). This CDR3 has 17 residues. V lost 2 bases, J lost 0 bases, and 16 bases lay in between. CDR1 ENHRY and CDR2 SYGVKD come from the germline V gene. CDR3 sequence: CAISESGARGANYGYTF. As DNA, the CDR3 is TGTGCCATCAGTGAGAGCGGTGCGAGGGGAGCTAACTATGGCTACACCTTC.